These 18 T cell receptor beta chains came from one sample sequenced in a study of blood T cell repertoires in COVID-19. Only in-frame clones appear in the TCRdb table, and some are missing; sequencing was by immunoSEQ multiplex PCR. The sample has 310,000 or so clones, around 83% seen once; the top ten hold 0.95% to 1.5%. Sequencing was carried out using peripheral blood. The receptor set was obtained from a woman between 50 and 59 years old with acute or convalescent COVID-19.

This clone has a single count. The chain couples TRBV7-2 to TRBJ2-5; 8 bases map to TRBD1. V was clipped by 5 bases and J by 2 bases; unmatched bases: 7. In germline, CDR1 is SGHTA, CDR2 FQGNSA. The CDR3 length is 15 residues. In DNA, the CDR3 is TGTGCCAGCAGCACCCAGGGGGCGGAACAAGAGACCCAGTACTTC. Its translation is CASSTQGAEQETQYF.

The chain recombines TRBV18 with TRBJ1-2; tentatively, D is TRBD1 (5 bases). This CDR3 comprises 15 residues. V was trimmed by 4 bases and J by 1 base, leaving 13 bases between them. Germline CDR1 and CDR2: KGHSH and LQKENI. CDR3 loop: CASSQGTGVNYGYTF. The CDR3 nucleotides read TGTGCCAGCTCACAGGGGACTGGGGTTAACTATGGCTACACCTTC. The whole variable domain, filled in from reference TRBV18 and TRBJ1-2, reads NAGVMQNPRHLVRRRGQEARLRCSPMKGHSHVYWYRQLPEEGLKFMVYLQKENIIDESGMPKERFSAEFPKEGPSILRIQQVVRGDSAAYFCASSQGTGVNYGYTFGSGTRLTVV.

The chain uses TRBV7-2 and TRBJ1-1, with TRBD1 identical over 8 bases. The CDR3 has 13 amino acids. Per the germline V gene, CDR1 is SGHTA and CDR2 is FQGNSA. V dropped 3 bases and J dropped 14; count of bases not matched to a gene: 11. CDR3 protein: CASSFGQGGPVFF. In DNA form, the CDR3 reads TGTGCCAGCAGCTTCGGACAGGGTGGGCCGGTCTTCTTT. The entire variable domain, with the rest obtained from reference TRBV7-2 and TRBJ1-1, is as follows: GAGVSQSPSNKVTEKGKDVELRCDPISGHTALYWYRQSLGQGLEFLIYFQGNSAPDKSGLPSDRFSAERTGGSVSTLTIQRTQQEDSAVYLCASSFGQGGPVFFGQGTRLTVV.

The V and J genes are TRBV30 and TRBJ2-5, with D unresolved. Trimming left V 2 bases short and J 1 base short, with 2 bases between. Looked up from germline, CDR1 is GTSNPN and CDR2 is SVGIG (reference sequence). This CDR3 contains 11 residues. Here the CDR3 reads CAWSLQETQYF. The DNA for the CDR3 is TGTGCCTGGAGTCTCCAAGAGACCCAGTACTTC.

The gene calls are TRBV9 and TRBJ1-2, with D unresolved. Germline CDR1 and CDR2: SGDLS and YYNGEE. This CDR3 has 13 residues. V lost 4 bases to trimming and J lost 2 bases, with 9 bases between them. The CDR3 nucleotides read TGTGCCAGCAGCAAAGCGGACAACTATGGCTACACCTTC. It translates to CASSKADNYGYTF.

V usage is TRBV18 and J usage is TRBJ1-1, with a possible D match to TRBD1 (5 bases). The V end was cut by 2 bases, the J end by 4 bases, with 14 bases between. The CDR3 has 15 amino acids. CDR1 KGHSH and CDR2 LQKENI come from the germline V gene. The CDR3 region is CASSPVAGSGTEAFF. The DNA for the CDR3 is TGTGCCAGCTCACCAGTGGCAGGGTCGGGCACTGAAGCTTTCTTT.

The CDR3 loop reads CASSSGLAGAGDTGELFF. The CDR3 bases are TGTGCCAGCAGCTCGGGACTAGCGGGAGCGGGTGATACCGGGGAGCTGTTTTTT. This chain connects TRBV11-3 to TRBJ2-2; 14 bases fit TRBD2. The CDR3 totals 18 residues. V was pared by 4 bases and J by 5 bases, with 9 bases of the junction left unmatched. Germline values: CDR1 SGHNT, CDR2 YENEEA.

This chain connects TRBV30 to TRBJ1-3, with D possibly matching TRBD1 (5 bases). Germline V gene lookup returns CDR1 GTSNPN and CDR2 SVGIG (reference sequence). With 2 bases removed from V and 0 bases from J, the gap between germline ends came to 11 bases. The CDR3 length is 15 residues. CDR3 residues: CAWSLQVFSGNTIYF. The CDR3 bases are TGTGCCTGGAGTTTACAGGTATTCTCTGGAAACACCATATATTTT.

The chain couples TRBV6-1 to TRBJ1-1, with D perhaps matching TRBD1 (6 bases). CDR1 and CDR2 from the germline V gene are MNHNS and SASEGT. V was cut by 5 bases and J by 8 bases, with 18 bases left in between. This CDR3 comprises 14 residues. The CDR3, as DNA: TGTGCCAGCAGTACCGGGACATTTCCAGGGGAAGCTTTCTTT. Translated, it gives CASSTGTFPGEAFF.

This chain links TRBV18 with TRBJ2-3, with unresolved D. The V and J ends lost 6 bases and 4 bases respectively, with 8 bases between them. The CDR3 is 12 amino acids. The V gene's germline CDR1 is KGHSH and CDR2 LQKENI. CDR3 loop: CASSPPSDTQYF. The CDR3 region has the DNA TGTGCCAGCTCCCCTCCTTCAGATACGCAGTATTTT.

This clone has a handful of counts. The chain joins TRBV30 to TRBJ1-2; D ambiguous. V gave up 0 bases and J gave up 4 bases, with 9 bases separating them. Germline V CDR1 and CDR2: GTSNPN, SVGIG (reference sequence). The CDR3 is 13 amino acids. The CDR3 DNA sequence: TGTGCCTGGAGTGTTGCGGGTACCTATGGCTACACCTTC. Protein sequence: CAWSVAGTYGYTF.

The chain recombines TRBV4-2 with TRBJ1-2, with a possible D match to TRBD1 (5 bases). V was trimmed by 8 bases and J by 1 base, leaving 26 bases between them. The germline V gene encodes CDR1 LGHNA and CDR2 YNFKEQ. This CDR3 region has 18 residues. The CDR3 loop is CASARDSNSYQGNYGYTF. The CDR3 DNA is TGTGCCAGCGCCCGGGACTCGAACTCTTATCAGGGTAACTATGGCTACACCTTC.

V usage is TRBV24-1 and J usage is TRBJ2-1, with a possible D match to TRBD1 (6 bases). Trimming cost V 4 bases and J 9 bases, with 12 bases left between them. Germline V gives CDR1 KGHDR, CDR2 SFDVKD. The CDR3 is made up of 13 amino acids. CDR3 nucleotide sequence: TGTGCCACCAGTGACCCAACCAGGGGTGAGCAGTTCTTC. Its protein is CATSDPTRGEQFF.

There are a few counts of this clone. The chain joins TRBV19 to TRBJ1-2, with D possibly TRBD1 on 5 matching bases. The CDR3 runs 13 residues. Germline assignment: CDR1 LNHDA and CDR2 SQIVND (reference sequence). Between the trimmed V and J ends, which lost 3 bases and 4 bases, there was a span of 9 bases. For the CDR3, the DNA is TGTGCCAGTAGTATCGACAGCCGCTATGGCTACACCTTC. This translates into CASSIDSRYGYTF.

V and J are TRBV15 and TRBJ2-3, with D perhaps matching TRBD1 (6 bases). The CDR3 length is 15 residues. V lost 1 base and J lost 2, with 10 bases in between. The V gene's germline CDR1 is LNHNV and CDR2 YYDKDF (reference sequence). CDR3 DNA sequence: TGTGCCACCAGCAGAGGTCAGGGGCTCACAGATACGCAGTATTTT. Its translation: CATSRGQGLTDTQYF.

The chain joins TRBV5-4 to TRBJ2-7; TRBD2 might be the D (5 bases). The CDR3 covers 12 residues. The germline CDR1 and CDR2 sequences are SGHNT and YYREEE (reference sequence). Trimming took off 2 bases at V and 7 bases at J, with 10 bases between the two ends. CDR3 in DNA: TGTGCCAGCAGCTTTGGTTCGGGAGAGCAGTACGTC. It encodes CASSFGSGEQYV.

The V and J genes are TRBV7-2 and TRBJ2-1; no clear D gene. In germline, CDR1 is SGHTA, CDR2 FQGNSA. The length of the CDR3 is 13 residues. V lost 2 bases, J lost 11 bases, and 13 bases lay in between. CDR3 DNA sequence: TGTGCCAGCAGCTTACCATCTACCCCCCAGCAGTTCTTC. Its protein product is CASSLPSTPQQFF.

The V and J genes are TRBV29-1 and TRBJ1-6; possible D gene TRBD1, 5 bases. The V gene's germline CDR1 is SQVTM and CDR2 ANQGSEA. The length of the CDR3 is 13 residues. The V end was cut by 4 bases, the J end by 5 bases, with 9 bases between. The CDR3 sequence: CSVAQGNNSPLHF. The CDR3 nucleotides read TGCAGCGTTGCGCAGGGTAATAATTCACCCCTCCACTTT.